Following are 19 T cell receptor beta chains from one sample sequenced in a study of OX40 agonist ivuxolimab in advanced cancers. To prepare the library, the immunoSEQ multiplex PCR assay was applied. Sourced from immuneACCESS, this table was stored by TCRdb with only in-frame sequences that have V and J called. A share of the clones is absent; for the studies checked, an unresolved V gene accounts for under half, and the remainder has no known explanation. Recorded for this sample are tens of thousands of clones; 80% to 95% of them occurred a single time. The ten largest clones add up to approximately 0.5% of the sample. The material was CD4+ or CD8+ T cells sorted from blood, obtained in a trial of the OX40 agonist ivuxolimab. These receptors originate from an adult with an advanced solid tumor such as melanoma, head and neck, liver or kidney cancer.

This clone has more than one count but fewer than ten. CDR3 bases: TGTGCCAGCAGGCAGGGTACTCAGCCCCAGCATTTT. Protein: CASRQGTQPQHF. V usage is TRBV28 and J usage is TRBJ1-5, with a weak D call TRBD1 (5 bases). From germline, CDR1 is MDHEN and CDR2 SYDVKM. The CDR3 is made up of 12 amino acids. The V end was cut by 6 bases, the J end by 6 bases, with 9 bases between.

This clone was recorded a few times. V and J are TRBV4-3 and TRBJ2-3; D not resolved. Germline CDR1 is LGHNA and CDR2 is YSLEER. This CDR3 is 13 amino acids long. Trimming left V 0 bases short and J 6 bases short, with 7 bases between. DNA of the CDR3: TGCGCCAGCAGCCAAGAGCGCCGGGATACGCAGTATTTT. Protein sequence: CASSQERRDTQYF.

The rearrangement joins TRBV15 to TRBJ1-1; D is unclear. With 5 bases removed from V and 1 base from J, the gap between germline ends came to 8 bases. Germline assignment: CDR1 LNHNV and CDR2 YYDKDF (reference sequence). CDR3 size: 13 residues. CDR3 in DNA: TGTGCCACCAGCTCGGCAGGGAACACTGAAGCTTTCTTT. Translating it yields CATSSAGNTEAFF.

The rearrangement links TRBV30 to TRBJ1-1; 7 bases are a match to TRBD1. This CDR3 contains 14 residues. Per the germline V gene, CDR1 is GTSNPN and CDR2 is SVGIG (reference sequence). V was pared by 5 bases and J by 0 bases, with 6 bases of the junction left unmatched. CDR3: CAWAKGQVNTEAFF. DNA for the CDR3: TGTGCCTGGGCAAAAGGACAGGTGAACACTGAAGCTTTCTTT. The complete variable domain, with remaining parts taken from reference TRBV30 and TRBJ1-1, reads SQTIHQWPATLVQPVGSPLSLECTVEGTSNPNLYWYRQAAGRGLQLLFYSVGIGQISSEVPQNLSASRPQDRQFILSSKKLLLSDSGFYLCAWAKGQVNTEAFFGQGTRLTVV.

The genes are TRBV6-5 and TRBJ2-7, with D perhaps TRBD1 or TRBD2 (5 bases each). The CDR3 covers 13 residues. Looked up from germline, CDR1 is MNHEY and CDR2 is SVGAGI. V dropped 5 bases and J dropped 4 bases, with 12 bases sitting between them. The CDR3 nucleotides are TGTGCCAGCAGTCCCCGAGGGGTATACGAGCAGTACTTC. Translation: CASSPRGVYEQYF.

The chain links TRBV5-8 to TRBJ1-4; 8 bases align to TRBD1. V trimming: 4 bases; J trimming: 3 bases; junction bases outside the gene matches: 5. The CDR3 has 15 amino acids. The germline gives CDR1 SGHTS, CDR2 YDEGEE. The CDR3: CASSGDRGANEKLFF. The CDR3 DNA reads TGTGCCAGCAGCGGAGACAGGGGAGCTAATGAAAAACTGTTTTTT.

This clone appeared once. This chain links TRBV20-1 with TRBJ2-5; unclear D gene. The CDR3 sequence is 11 residues long. Germline CDR1 DFQATT, CDR2 SNEGSKA (reference sequence). The V end lost 4 bases, the J end lost 3 bases, and 6 bases lay between the germline ends. The CDR3 loop reads CSATGKETQYF. CDR3 nucleotides: TGCAGTGCTACTGGGAAAGAGACCCAGTACTTC.

The gene calls are TRBV7-6 and TRBJ2-1; 10 nucleotides match TRBD2. Germline assignment: CDR1 SGHVS and CDR2 FNYEAQ. The CDR3 extends over 17 amino acids. After removal of 5 bases from V and 7 bases from J, the junction contained 14 bases not matched to a gene. The CDR3 nucleotides are TGTGCCAGCAGCCTCCTCAGACCTAGCGGGAGTGGGAATGAGCAGTTCTTC. This sequence encodes CASSLLRPSGSGNEQFF.

The chain joins TRBV28 to TRBJ1-2; 9 bases map to TRBD1. This CDR3 is 15 amino acids long. Germline V lookup: CDR1 MDHEN, CDR2 SYDVKM. Trimming cost V 6 bases and J 2 bases; bases outside gene matches: 7. CDR3 in amino acids: CASRETGTGNYGYTF. The CDR3 DNA sequence: TGTGCCAGCAGAGAAACCGGGACAGGGAACTATGGCTACACCTTC.

This chain connects TRBV2 to TRBJ1-5, with no clear D. The CDR3 is 15 residues long. Germline V gene sequence: CDR1 SNHLY, CDR2 FYNNEI. The V end was cut by 6 bases, the J end by 1 base, with 13 bases between. The CDR3 here is CASRNALGSNQPQHF. CDR3 coding DNA: TGTGCCAGCAGGAACGCCCTCGGAAGCAATCAGCCCCAGCATTTT.

This chain joins TRBV9 and TRBJ2-3; D gene ambiguous. The V end was cut by 1 base, the J end by 2 bases, with 14 bases between. The CDR3 is made up of 16 amino acids. CDR1 SGDLS and CDR2 YYNGEE come from the germline V gene. Written as DNA, the CDR3 is TGTGCCAGCAGCGTACGTCCGGCACAGTCCACAGATACGCAGTATTTT. Protein product: CASSVRPAQSTDTQYF.

The chain is built from TRBV7-2 and TRBJ1-4, with no clear D. This CDR3 contains 13 residues. The V gene lost 5 bases and the J gene lost 3 bases, with 7 bases spanning the gap. CDR1 is SGHTA, CDR2 FQGNSA, per germline. Here the CDR3 reads CASSPRPNEKLFF. The DNA of the CDR3 is TGTGCCAGCAGCCCGCGGCCTAATGAAAAACTGTTTTTT.

The chain has TRBV12-5 and TRBJ1-2; 10 bases match TRBD1. Per the germline V gene, CDR1 is LGHNT and CDR2 is FRNRAP. The CDR3 extends over 14 amino acids. Trimming at V came to 6 bases and at J to 8 bases, leaving 9 bases not matched to a gene. The CDR3 is CASGPPGQGRGYTF. DNA of the CDR3: TGTGCTAGTGGGCCTCCGGGACAGGGGCGCGGCTACACCTTC. The entire variable domain, with the rest obtained from reference TRBV12-5 and TRBJ1-2, is as follows: DARVTQTPRHKVTEMGQEVTMRCQPILGHNTVFWYRQTMMQGLELLAYFRNRAPLDDSGMPKDRFSAEMPDATLATLKIQPSEPRDSAVYFCASGPPGQGRGYTFGSGTRLTVV.

This chain uses TRBV15 with TRBJ1-4; tentatively, D is TRBD1 (6 bases). CDR1 and CDR2 from the germline V gene are LNHNV and YYDKDF (reference sequence). The V gene lost 0 bases and the J gene lost 7 bases, with 12 bases spanning the gap. The CDR3 is 15 residues long. In DNA form, the CDR3 reads TGTGCCACCAGCAGAGATGGGGGGGCCGGTGAAAAACTGTTTTTT. Its translation: CATSRDGGAGEKLFF.

The V and J genes are TRBV19 and TRBJ1-1; 7 nucleotides match TRBD1. This CDR3 region has 14 residues. Losses at the gene ends were 8 bases for V and 1 base for J; bases not matched to a gene: 7. Germline lookup yields CDR1 LNHDA and CDR2 SQIVND (reference sequence). CDR3 nucleotides: TGTGCCAGTCAGCGACAGGGCCCGAACACTGAAGCTTTCTTT. Protein sequence: CASQRQGPNTEAFF. The variable domain in full, completed from reference TRBV19 and TRBJ1-1, reads DGGITQSPKYLFRKEGQNVTLSCEQNLNHDAMYWYRQDPGQGLRLIYYSQIVNDFQKGDIAEGYSVSREKKESFPLTVTSAQKNPTAFYLCASQRQGPNTEAFFGQGTRLTVV.

The chain couples TRBV7-3 to TRBJ2-3; the D is unclear. Trimming removed 5 bases from V and 4 bases from J, with 10 bases in between. Germline assignment: CDR1 SGHTA and CDR2 FQGTGA. CDR3 length: 13 amino acids. The CDR3 reads CASSPSLSDTQYF. The DNA for the CDR3 is TGTGCCAGCAGCCCGAGTCTTTCAGATACGCAGTATTTT.

The chain joins TRBV7-2 to TRBJ2-1, with a possible D match to TRBD2 (6 bases). Trimming pared 5 bases from V and 10 bases from J, leaving 24 bases between. The CDR3 runs 16 residues. Germline V gene data show CDR1 as SGHTA and CDR2 as FQGNSA. The CDR3 loop is CASSRNRVNNRGEQFF. The DNA of the CDR3 is TGTGCCAGCAGCAGGAACCGGGTCAATAACCGGGGGGAGCAGTTCTTC.

In its sample, this clone was seen once. The junction departs from germline at one end; a sequencing error may be responsible. CDR3 sequence reads: CAWTPGTPPYEQYF. The CDR3 coding sequence is TGTGCTTGGACGCCTGGGACACCCCCCTACGAGCAGTACTTC. V usage is TRBV30 and J usage is TRBJ2-7; D perhaps matches TRBD1 (6 bases). Looked up from germline, CDR1 is GTSNPN and CDR2 is SVGIG (reference sequence). The CDR3 covers 14 residues.

The chain couples TRBV10-3 to TRBJ1-2, with 8 bases fitting TRBD1. Trimming took 4 bases from V and 5 from J; bases not matched to a gene: 3. This CDR3 comprises 13 residues. Per the germline V gene, CDR1 is ENHRY and CDR2 is SYGVKD. The chain's CDR3 is CAISADRGYGYTF. CDR3 nucleotides: TGTGCCATCAGTGCCGACAGGGGTTATGGCTACACCTTC.